This TCR beta chain came from a study of T-cell reconstitution after alpha-beta-depleted transplantation in children. Notes on the study in general: A year post-transplant, T-cell counts and diversity derived mostly from newly produced T cells. Reportedly, roughly two months post-transplant, alpha-beta T cells arose from several hundred expanded graft clones.

Preparation of the TCRbeta library was carried out with unique molecular identifiers. TCRdb reprocessed the PCR reads via MiXCR and lists one record per CDR3 protein. The sample consists of some 830,000 distinct CDR3 sequences, around 17% of them appearing once. There are a few counts of this clonotype. The antigen is unknown. J gave up 3 bases and V 5 bases, and 10 bases lay outside the gene matches. Germline V gives CDR1 MDHEN, CDR2 SYDVKM. The CDR3 has 17 amino acids. This specimen consisted of PBMCs, mostly from graft donor cells, obtained 360 days after TCRalphabeta/CD19-depleted stem cell transplant. This clonotype was obtained from a male patient aged 5 to 17 who had a stem cell transplant for acute lymphoblastic leukemia, so the T cells may come from the graft donor. This sequence joins TRBV28 and TRBJ1-5; TRBD1 matches 10 bases. The DNA of the CDR3 is TGTGCCAGCAGTCCTGACAGGGGGCGAGGAGACAATCAGCCCCAGCATTTT. As protein: CASSPDRGRGDNQPQHF.